The entry below gives a single T cell receptor (beta chain) sequence along with its context. Antigen specificity is unknown. Template switching with 5'RACE generated the TCR cDNA and added a universal primer site and UMIs. TCRdb processed the 5' RACE reads anew with MiXCR; each CDR3 protein has one entry. The sample lists 300,000 to 400,000 distinct CDR3 sequences, approximately 12% occurring once. This sample is part of a study of T cells after yellow fever vaccination. Study as a whole: Any fraction with a low cell number was prepared using SMART-Seq v4 Ultra Low Input.

The CDR3 consists of 14 residues. General study findings and limits: Although the secondary response was weaker, it peaked faster, at day 5 versus 15.

The source was CD4+ T cells sorted from PBMCs, collected 15 days after the yellow fever booster vaccination. This receptor was identified in a young man who received the YFV17D yellow fever vaccine. The chain recombines TRBV21-1 with TRBJ2-4; TRBD1, the table's D call, was not compared with the DNA. TRBV21-1 is listed as a pseudogene. CDR3 sequence: CASKTALAKNIQYF. The CDR3 DNA is TGTGCCAGCAAGACAGCTCTAGCCAAAAACATTCAGTACTTC.